This TCR beta chain is from a study of T cells in localized non-small cell lung cancer. A remark on this clone: The antigen remains undetermined.

Clones were sequenced by immunoSEQ multiplex PCR, and TCRdb holds only the in-frame ones, with some missing. The sample yields tens of thousands of clones, 75% to 90% seen once. V shed 1 base and J shed 1 base, with 7 bases lying between them. Germline V gene lookup returns CDR1 SGHTA and CDR2 FQGNSA. The CDR3 loop spans 14 amino acids. Overall study results and limits: A higher density of T cells in blood coincided with extended overall survival. Clonality of T cells reached its maximum in uninvolved adjacent lung, surpassing tumor.

The chain recombines TRBV7-2 with TRBJ1-1; D not certain. The source of this sequence is a man aged 35-69 years with stage I lung adenocarcinoma. Here the sequenced sample was peripheral blood, taken before any cancer treatment. The CDR3 nucleotides read TGTGCCAGCAGCTTAGGGCATGGGAACACTGAAGCTTTCTTT. It codes for CASSLGHGNTEAFF.